The rows below give T cell receptor beta chains drawn from one sample of a study of beta chain features in type 1 diabetes. TCRdb's copy holds only in-frame clones and misses some; the assay was immunoSEQ multiplex PCR. This table holds under 800,000 clones, roughly a sixth found once. The sample consisted of naive CD4+ T cells from blood. Receptor source: a man between 18 and 35 years old in good health. Each CDR3 is given with its conserved first and last residue. A D gene is named only where the DNA matches it firmly. Some rows have no size entry. The others give once, few or many, or a class for an expanded clone.

d_call	v_call	clone_size	j_call	cdr3_nt	cdr3_aa
-	TRBV4-2	few	TRBJ2-5	TGTGCCAGCAGCCAAGATCACGGGCCTCGAGGGAACCAGTACTTC	CASSQDHGPRGNQYF
-	TRBV7-9	few	TRBJ2-1	TGTGCCAGCAGCTCACGTTCGGAAGCGGGTTATGAGCAGTTCTTC	CASSSRSEAGYEQFF
TRBD1	TRBV2	-	TRBJ2-7	TGTGCCAGCAGTGAGGCGAGGACAGGGGGCCGAGTCTACGAGCAGTACTTC	CASSEARTGGRVYEQYF
TRBD1	TRBV4-2	few	TRBJ1-2	TGTGCCAGCAGCCAGGACAACAGGGGTGGGCATGGCTACACCTTC	CASSQDNRGGHGYTF
-	TRBV30	-	TRBJ1-3	TGTGCCTGGAGTCCAGGGCCAGGAAACACCATATATTTT	CAWSPGPGNTIYF
-	TRBV5-1	few	TRBJ1-2	TGCGCCAGCAGCCTAAGCGAACAGGTCTATGGCTACACCTTC	CASSLSEQVYGYTF
-	TRBV9	-	TRBJ2-2	TGTGCCAGCAGCGTAGGATGGGCCGGGGAGCTGTTTTTT	CASSVGWAGELFF
TRBD1	TRBV27	-	TRBJ2-7	TGTGCCAGCAGTTTCCGGACAGGGGTGGACGAGCAGTACTTC	CASSFRTGVDEQYF
-	TRBV6-5	few	TRBJ2-5	TGTGCCAGCAGTTACCGGGGGCGAGAGACCCAGTACTTC	CASSYRGRETQYF
-	TRBV5-1	few	TRBJ2-5	TGCGCCAGCAGCTCAGGAATACGCGAGACCCAGTACTTC	CASSSGIRETQYF
TRBD1	TRBV7-3	few	TRBJ2-5	TGTGCCAGCAGCCCCACAGGGGCCTACCAAGAGACCCAGTACTTC	CASSPTGAYQETQYF
-	TRBV5-1	few	TRBJ1-2	TGCGCCAGCAGCTTGGACATTGGTTATGGCTACACCTTC	CASSLDIGYGYTF
-	TRBV4-1	-	TRBJ2-5	TGCGCCAGCAGCCAAGATCACATTCAAGAGACCCAGTACTTC	CASSQDHIQETQYF
TRBD1	TRBV5-1	few	TRBJ1-5	TGCGCCAGCAGCTTGGGAGGACAGGGGAGGGGCAATCAGCCCCAGCATTTT	CASSLGGQGRGNQPQHF
-	TRBV9	-	TRBJ1-3	TGTGCCAGCAGCGTCGAACAGGGTGGAAACACCATATATTTT	CASSVEQGGNTIYF
TRBD1	TRBV4-2	-	TRBJ1-2	TGTGCCAGCAGCCAAGTAGCAGGGGGACTCTATGGCTACACCTTC	CASSQVAGGLYGYTF
TRBD1	TRBV10-3	-	TRBJ1-5	TGTGCCATCAGTGAAGGACAGGGGTCTAGTCAGCCCCAGCATTTT	CAISEGQGSSQPQHF
TRBD1	TRBV10-3	-	TRBJ2-7	TGTGCAGGGGGACAGCAATCCTACGAGCAGTACTTC	CAGGQQSYEQYF
-	TRBV4-3	few	TRBJ1-5	TGCGCCAGCAGCCAAGATCGAGCAGTTAATCAGCCCCAGCATTTT	CASSQDRAVNQPQHF
-	TRBV20-1	-	TRBJ2-7	TGCAGTGCTAGGGTCTACGAGCAGTACTTC	CSARVYEQYF
-	TRBV11-2	-	TRBJ1-1	TGTGCCAGCAGCCCCGGGGTTCGGGCTTTCTTT	CASSPGVRAFF
-	TRBV19	few	TRBJ2-7	TGTGCCAGTGGGGAGACACCTCTCTACGAGCAGTACTTC	CASGETPLYEQYF
TRBD1	TRBV4-1	few	TRBJ1-1	TGCGCCAGCAGCCAAAACCGGGGACAGGGGGCGTTCACTGAAGCTTTCTTT	CASSQNRGQGAFTEAFF
-	TRBV6-6	few	TRBJ1-1	TGTGCCAGCAGTTACTCGATAGTCGGGAGGGACACTGAAGCTTTCTTT	CASSYSIVGRDTEAFF
-	TRBV28	few	TRBJ2-7	TGTGCCAGCAGTTCACAACGGGGGACGGAGCAGTACTTC	CASSSQRGTEQYF
-	TRBV28	few	TRBJ1-2	TGTGCTGGGGGACGAGCTAACTATGGCTACACCTTC	CAGGRANYGYTF